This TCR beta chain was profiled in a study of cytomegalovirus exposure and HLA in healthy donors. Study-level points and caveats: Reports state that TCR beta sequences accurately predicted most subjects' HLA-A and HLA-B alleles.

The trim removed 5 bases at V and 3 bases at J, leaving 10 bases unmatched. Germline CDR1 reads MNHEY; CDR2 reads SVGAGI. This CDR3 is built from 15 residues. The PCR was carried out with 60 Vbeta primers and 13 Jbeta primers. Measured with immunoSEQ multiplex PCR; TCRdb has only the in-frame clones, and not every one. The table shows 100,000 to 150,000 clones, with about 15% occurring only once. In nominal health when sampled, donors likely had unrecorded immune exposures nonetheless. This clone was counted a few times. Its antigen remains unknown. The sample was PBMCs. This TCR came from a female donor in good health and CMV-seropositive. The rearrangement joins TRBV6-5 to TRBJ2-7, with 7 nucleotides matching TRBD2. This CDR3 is CASSGGGEGDYEQYF. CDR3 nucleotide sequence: TGTGCCAGCAGTGGGGGGGGAGAGGGCGACTACGAGCAGTACTTC.